This T cell receptor beta chain was documented in a study of CD8+ T cells in alopecia areata (dated by TCRdb to 2016 to 2019). For the wider study: The treated patients took part in an open-label pilot trial in which moderate-to-severe alopecia areata was treated with oral tofacitinib at 5 to 10 mg twice daily. Patients stayed on tofacitinib for 6 to 18 months and then had 6 months of follow-up off drug so that delayed response and recurrence could be assessed. In both human patients and the C3H/HeJ mouse model, the study applied high-throughput TCRbeta sequencing to look at T cell clonal expansion in alopecia areata. RNA was extracted with the PAXgene miRNA kit for fixed scalp, the miRNeasy kit for PBMCs, and the RNeasy kit for mouse skin. Biopsies were taken from tofacitinib-treated patients at baseline and at 4 and 24 weeks of treatment, and a later scalp biopsy was taken in several of the tofacitinib-treated patients. TCRbeta CDR3 regions were amplified by immunoSEQ multiplex PCR using 35 Vbeta forward and 13 Jbeta reverse primers. Scalp clonality was compared across normal scalp (n=4), patchy alopecia areata scalp (n=8), and alopecia totalis/universalis scalp (n=8). Human TCRbeta sequencing covered scalp tissue and sorted CD4+ and CD8+ peripheral blood T cells from patchy and totalis/universalis alopecia areata patients and healthy controls. Paper-wide results and their limitations: Higher clonality and more expanded CD8+ clones were observed in lesional scalp than in normal scalp, particularly in alopecia totalis/universalis, a finding suggestive of antigenic drive. Scalp TCR repertoire analysis is complicated because resident alphabeta T cells in normal human skin are also sequenced, whereas mouse skin is dominated by gammadelta T cells. Shared TCR sequences between patients were less evident than in mice, which may be partly attributable to HLA diversity in the patient population.

Trimming takes 4 bases from V and 5 bases from J, and the germline ends sit 11 bases apart. According to the germline V gene, CDR1 reads MNHEY and CDR2 reads SVGAGI. The CDR3 contains 13 residues, cysteine and phenylalanine counted. Just the 39-base CDR3 DNA is kept, in frame starting at base 1. Library construction relied on the immunoSEQ multiplex PCR assay. To provide template for TCR sequencing, every sample had RNA extracted and reverse transcribed into cDNA. First-strand cDNA was synthesized with SuperScript III using a 2:1 mix of oligo-dT and random hexamers. Amplification bias was assessed with a synthetic immune receptor repertoire, and residual bias was removed computationally. The source study handled its data this way. Raw reads were preprocessed to remove errors, and CDR3 was defined by IMGT conventions from the conserved cysteine to phenylalanine. Clonality was computed as 1 minus the Shannon entropy, with the entropy normalized by log2 of the number of productive unique TCRs. CD4 or CD8 identity of scalp clones was inferred by cross-referencing scalp TCRbeta sequences with sorted blood CD4 and CD8 repertoires. TCRdb obtained this table from immuneACCESS and retained in-frame rearrangements with V and J assigned. These tables miss some clones; where compared with another copy, unresolved V genes account for less than half of the shortfall, and the remainder is unexplained. V, J and clone size are taken as reported in that table, and D and trimming were inferred from the DNA itself. The sample includes around 16,000 clones, with about three fifths observed a single time. The biggest ten clones account for about 12% of the sample.

With respect to this clone: Its antigen target is currently unknown. The sample holds no much larger clone one base away, and base qualities are not on file.

Lesional scalp punch biopsies and peripheral blood were collected from alopecia areata patients. Human scalp biopsies were fixed immediately in PAXgene tissue containers. The receptor was derived from a human donor with alopecia areata. This chain is built from TRBV6-5 and TRBJ1-1, and possibly TRBD1, on 5 matching bases. The sequenced sample consisted of skin. The encoded CDR3 is CASSFLGGTEAFF. In nucleotides, the sequence is TGTGCCAGCAGTTTTCTCGGGGGAACTGAAGCTTTCTTT.